These 13 T cell receptor beta chains were all obtained from the same sample, sequenced in a study of cytomegalovirus exposure and HLA in healthy donors. Use of 60 Vbeta and 13 Jbeta primers characterized the PCR. Generated by immunoSEQ multiplex PCR, the TCRdb table keeps only in-frame clones and is missing some. The data hold about 200,000 clones, with 78% observed a single time. Sequencing was carried out using PBMCs. Receptors were obtained from a woman younger than 45 in good health and CMV-seropositive.

CDR3 sequence (DNA): TGCGCCAGCAGCCCATTCTACCGGGACAGGGGTGGGAAAGGCTACACCTTC. It is translated as CASSPFYRDRGGKGYTF. The chain is built from TRBV4-1 and TRBJ1-2; the match to TRBD1 covers 10 bases. The germline V gene encodes CDR1 MGHRA and CDR2 YSYEKL. The CDR3 sequence is 17 residues long. The V gene end was trimmed by 4 bases and the J gene end by 8 bases; junction bases not matched to a gene: 16.

The rearrangement links TRBV6-6 to TRBJ2-7; D unclear. The CDR3 is 15 amino acids. V was pared by 3 bases and J by 3 bases, with 15 bases between. CDR1 is MNHNY and CDR2 is SVGAGI in the germline V gene (reference sequence). CDR3 in DNA: TGTGCCAGCAGTTATTTTCGGGTCGGATACTACGAGCAGTACTTC. It yields the protein CASSYFRVGYYEQYF.

This chain connects TRBV5-1 to TRBJ2-6, with a weak D call TRBD1 (5 bases). Looked up from germline, CDR1 is SGHRS and CDR2 is YFSETQ. The CDR3 contains 17 residues. The ends were cut back, 0 bases at V and 0 bases at J, with 10 bases in the middle. CDR3 sequence reads: CASSLAQGNSGANVLTF. The CDR3 nucleotides read TGCGCCAGCAGCTTGGCCCAGGGCAACTCTGGGGCCAACGTCCTGACTTTC. The full variable domain, with the rest looked up from reference TRBV5-1 and TRBJ2-6, is KAGVTQTPRYLIKTRGQQVTLSCSPISGHRSVSWYQQTPGQGLQFLFEYFSETQRNKGNFPGRFSGRQFSNSRSEMNVSTLELGDSALYLCASSLAQGNSGANVLTFGAGSRLTVL.

The chain links TRBV30 to TRBJ1-2; 8 bases agree with TRBD1. Germline values: CDR1 GTSNPN, CDR2 SVGIG (reference sequence). This CDR3 is 14 amino acids long. The junction had 2 bases not matched to a gene; V was cut back by 2 bases and J by 0 bases. CDR3 protein: CAWSWGQANYGYTF. CDR3 DNA: TGTGCCTGGAGTTGGGGACAGGCTAACTATGGCTACACCTTC.

This clone came up once. J is TRBJ2-1 and V is TRBV29-1; unclear D gene. The CDR3 length is 14 residues. V was shortened by 0 bases and J by 0 bases, with 6 bases between the two germline ends. CDR1 and CDR2 (germline): SQVTM, ANQGSEA. The CDR3 DNA follows: TGCAGCGTTGAAGACTGGAGCTCCTACAATGAGCAGTTCTTC. It is translated as CSVEDWSSYNEQFF.

The chain carries TRBV27 and TRBJ2-1; 14 positions match TRBD2. V shed 1 base and J 1 base; nucleotides not matched to a gene: 3. The CDR3 has 18 residues. Germline V gives CDR1 MNHEY, CDR2 SMNVEV (reference sequence). The CDR3 region is CASSLYGLAGGSYNEQFF. As DNA, the CDR3 is TGTGCCAGCAGTTTATACGGACTAGCGGGAGGTTCCTACAATGAGCAGTTCTTC.

On this clone itself: Germline is not matched at one junction end, which may reflect a read error. The chain carries TRBV7-4 and TRBJ2-5, with D perhaps TRBD2 (6 bases). The CDR3 consists of 16 residues. The germline CDR1 and CDR2 sequences are SGHVT and SQSDAQ. CDR3 bases: TGTGCCAGCAGCCCACTGGAGGGAGGAAGGCCAGAGGCCCAGTACTTC. It yields the protein CASSPLEGGRPEAQYF.

The chain is built from TRBV6-5 and TRBJ2-2, with 7 bases lining up with TRBD2. Trimming took 6 bases from V and 5 from J; bases not matched to a gene: 6. The CDR3 is made up of 14 amino acids. Germline CDR1 is MNHEY and CDR2 is SVGAGI. The CDR3 is CASRPVGGTGELFF. CDR3 nucleotide sequence: TGTGCCAGCAGACCAGTGGGGGGGACCGGGGAGCTGTTTTTT.

V and J are TRBV28 and TRBJ2-5; no firm D call. CDR3 length: 13 amino acids. The ends were cut back, 6 bases at V and 5 bases at J, with 13 bases in the middle. Germline assignment: CDR1 MDHEN and CDR2 SYDVKM. DNA for the CDR3: TGTGCCAGCAGCGCCCCCGGTCATGAGACCCAGTACTTC. Residues: CASSAPGHETQYF.

The genes are TRBV25-1 and TRBJ1-4; TRBD1 might be the D (6 bases). With 5 bases removed from V and 4 bases from J, the gap between germline ends came to 17 bases. Germline-derived CDR1 and CDR2 are MGHDK and SYGVNS. This CDR3 contains 16 residues. CDR3 amino acids: CASSHRYREGNEKLFF. The DNA for the CDR3 is TGTGCCAGCAGTCACCGATACAGGGAAGGTAATGAAAAACTGTTTTTT.

The genes are TRBV13 and TRBJ2-1; 12 nucleotides agree with TRBD1. The ends lost 6 bases at V and 7 bases at J; junction bases unmatched: 19. This CDR3 spans 19 amino acids. Germline V gene lookup returns CDR1 PRHDT and CDR2 FYEKMQ (reference sequence). The CDR3 is CASSTSGGQGAIGLNEQFF. CDR3 DNA sequence: TGTGCCAGCAGTACCAGTGGGGGACAGGGGGCAATTGGCCTAAATGAGCAGTTCTTC. The full variable domain, its missing parts supplied by reference TRBV13 and TRBJ2-1, is AAGVIQSPRHLIKEKRETATLKCYPIPRHDTVYWYQQGPGQDPQFLISFYEKMQSDKGSIPDRFSAQQFSDYHSELNMSSLELGDSALYFCASSTSGGQGAIGLNEQFFGPGTRLTVL.

The genes are TRBV25-1 and TRBJ2-1; D is perhaps TRBD1 (5 bases). This CDR3 comprises 15 residues. Trimming took off 0 bases at V and 3 bases at J, with 9 bases between the two ends. Germline CDR1 MGHDK, CDR2 SYGVNS. CDR3 region: CASSEYETDYNEQFF. CDR3 sequence (DNA): TGTGCCAGCAGTGAATATGAGACAGACTACAATGAGCAGTTCTTC.

The chain joins TRBV27 to TRBJ2-2, with 12 bases identical to TRBD2. The J segment lost 2 bases and the V segment lost 4 bases, leaving 11 bases of the junction unmatched. This CDR3 is 19 amino acids long. The germline V gene encodes CDR1 MNHEY and CDR2 SMNVEV (reference sequence). CDR3 sequence reads: CASSSRPRTSGINTGELFF. In DNA form, the CDR3 reads TGTGCCAGCAGTTCGAGACCGAGGACTAGCGGGATTAACACCGGGGAGCTGTTTTTT.